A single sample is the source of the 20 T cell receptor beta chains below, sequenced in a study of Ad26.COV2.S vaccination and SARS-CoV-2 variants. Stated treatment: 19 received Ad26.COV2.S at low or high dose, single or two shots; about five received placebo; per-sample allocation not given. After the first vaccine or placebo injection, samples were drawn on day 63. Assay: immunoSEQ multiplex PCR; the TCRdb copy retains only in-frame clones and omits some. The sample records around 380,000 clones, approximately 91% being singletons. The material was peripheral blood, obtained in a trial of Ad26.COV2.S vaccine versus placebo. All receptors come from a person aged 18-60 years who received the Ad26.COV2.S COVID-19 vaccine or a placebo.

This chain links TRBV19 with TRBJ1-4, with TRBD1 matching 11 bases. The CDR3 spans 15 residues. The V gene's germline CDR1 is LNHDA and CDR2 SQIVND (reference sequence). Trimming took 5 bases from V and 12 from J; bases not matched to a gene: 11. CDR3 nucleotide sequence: TGTGCCAGTAGTTCTACCGGGACAGGGGGGGAGGAACTGTTTTTT. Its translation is CASSSTGTGGEELFF.

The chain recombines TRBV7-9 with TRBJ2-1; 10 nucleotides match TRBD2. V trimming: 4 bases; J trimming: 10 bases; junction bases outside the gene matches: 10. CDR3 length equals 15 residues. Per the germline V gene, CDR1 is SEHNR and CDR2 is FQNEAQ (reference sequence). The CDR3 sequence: CASSSTSGGAEEQFF. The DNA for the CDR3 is TGTGCCAGCAGCTCGACCAGCGGGGGGGCTGAAGAGCAGTTCTTC.

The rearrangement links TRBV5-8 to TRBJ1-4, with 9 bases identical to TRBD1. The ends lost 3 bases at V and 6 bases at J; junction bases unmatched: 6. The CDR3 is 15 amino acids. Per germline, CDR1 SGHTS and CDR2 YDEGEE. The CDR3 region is CASSSPGTGYEKLFF. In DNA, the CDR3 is TGTGCCAGCAGCTCCCCCGGGACAGGGTATGAAAAACTGTTTTTT.

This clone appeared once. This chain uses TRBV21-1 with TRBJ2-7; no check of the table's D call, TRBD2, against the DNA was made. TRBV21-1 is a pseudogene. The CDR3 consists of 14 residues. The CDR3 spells CASVYWGDSYEQYF. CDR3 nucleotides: TGTGCCAGCGTATACTGGGGGGATTCCTACGAGCAGTACTTC.

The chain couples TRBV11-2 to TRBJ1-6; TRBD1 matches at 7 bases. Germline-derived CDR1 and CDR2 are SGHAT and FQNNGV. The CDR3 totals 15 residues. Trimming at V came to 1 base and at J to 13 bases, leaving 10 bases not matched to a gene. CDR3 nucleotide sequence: TGTGCCAGCAGCTTAGCCGGGACAGCGGGCGTCCCCCTCCACTTT. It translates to CASSLAGTAGVPLHF.

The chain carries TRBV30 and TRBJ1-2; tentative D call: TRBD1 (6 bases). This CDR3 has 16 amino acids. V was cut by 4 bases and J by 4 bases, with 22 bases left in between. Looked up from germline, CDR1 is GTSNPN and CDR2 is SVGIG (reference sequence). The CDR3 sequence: CAWIPWLGGSLYGYTF. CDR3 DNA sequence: TGTGCCTGGATTCCCTGGTTGGGGGGCTCTCTCTATGGCTACACCTTC.

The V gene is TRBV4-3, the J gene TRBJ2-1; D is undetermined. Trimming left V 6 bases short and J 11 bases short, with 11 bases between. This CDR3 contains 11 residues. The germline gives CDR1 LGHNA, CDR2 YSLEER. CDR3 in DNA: TGCGCCAGCAGTCTTTCCGGCAAGCAGTTCTTC. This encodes CASSLSGKQFF.

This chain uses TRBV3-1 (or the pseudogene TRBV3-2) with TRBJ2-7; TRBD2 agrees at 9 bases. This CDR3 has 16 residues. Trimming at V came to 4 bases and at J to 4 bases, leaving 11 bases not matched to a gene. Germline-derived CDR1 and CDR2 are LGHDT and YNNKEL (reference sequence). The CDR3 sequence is CASSPKGGRGGYEQYF. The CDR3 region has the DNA TGTGCCAGCAGCCCGAAAGGTGGGCGGGGGGGTTACGAGCAGTACTTC.

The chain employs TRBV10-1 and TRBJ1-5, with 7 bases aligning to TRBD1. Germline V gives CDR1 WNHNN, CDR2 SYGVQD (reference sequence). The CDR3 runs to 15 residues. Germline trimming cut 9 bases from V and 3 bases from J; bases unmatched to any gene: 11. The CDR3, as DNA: TGCGCCAGAGGACAGGCTGAAACAATCAATCAGCCCCAGCATTTT. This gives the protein CARGQAETINQPQHF.

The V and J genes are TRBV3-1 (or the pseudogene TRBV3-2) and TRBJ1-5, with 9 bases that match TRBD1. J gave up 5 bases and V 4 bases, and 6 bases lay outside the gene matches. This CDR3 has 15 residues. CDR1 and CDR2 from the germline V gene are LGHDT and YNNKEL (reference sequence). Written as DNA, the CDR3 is TGTGCCAGCAGCCCCGGGACAGGGCTTTATCAGCCCCAGCATTTT. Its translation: CASSPGTGLYQPQHF.

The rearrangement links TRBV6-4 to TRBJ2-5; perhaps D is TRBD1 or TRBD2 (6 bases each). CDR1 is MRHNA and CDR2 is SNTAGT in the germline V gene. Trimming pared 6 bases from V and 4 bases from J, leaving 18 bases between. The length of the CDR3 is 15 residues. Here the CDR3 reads CASSRQWGAGETQYF. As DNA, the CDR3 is TGTGCCAGCAGCCGACAGTGGGGGGCCGGAGAGACCCAGTACTTC.

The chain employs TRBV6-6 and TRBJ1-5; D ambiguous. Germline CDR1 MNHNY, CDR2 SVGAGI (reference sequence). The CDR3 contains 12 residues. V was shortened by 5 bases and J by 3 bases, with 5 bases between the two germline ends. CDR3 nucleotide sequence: TGTGCCAGCAGTGACCCCAATCAGCCCCAGCATTTT. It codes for CASSDPNQPQHF.

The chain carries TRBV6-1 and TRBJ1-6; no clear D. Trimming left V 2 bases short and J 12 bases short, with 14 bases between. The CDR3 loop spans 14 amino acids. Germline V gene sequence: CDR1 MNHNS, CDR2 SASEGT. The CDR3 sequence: CASSELGDLQPLHF. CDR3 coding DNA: TGTGCCAGCAGTGAATTGGGAGATCTGCAACCCCTCCACTTT.

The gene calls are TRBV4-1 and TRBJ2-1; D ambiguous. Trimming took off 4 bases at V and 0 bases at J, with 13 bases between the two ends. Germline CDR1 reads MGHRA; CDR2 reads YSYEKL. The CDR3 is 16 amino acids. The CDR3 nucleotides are TGCGCCAGCAGCCCGGAAGGGTTGGGCTCCTACAATGAGCAGTTCTTC. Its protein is CASSPEGLGSYNEQFF.

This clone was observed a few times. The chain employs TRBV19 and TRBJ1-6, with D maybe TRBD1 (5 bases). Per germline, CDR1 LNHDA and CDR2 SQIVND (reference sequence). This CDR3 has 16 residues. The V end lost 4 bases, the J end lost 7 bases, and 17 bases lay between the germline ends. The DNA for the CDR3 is TGTGCCAGTAGTACGCGGGGGTGGCAGGGCAATTCACCCCTCCACTTT. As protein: CASSTRGWQGNSPLHF.

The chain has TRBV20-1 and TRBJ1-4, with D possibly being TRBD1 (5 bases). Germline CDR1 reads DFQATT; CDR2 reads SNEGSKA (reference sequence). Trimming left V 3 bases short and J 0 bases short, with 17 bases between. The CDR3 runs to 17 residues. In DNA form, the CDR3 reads TGCAGTGCTAGTCGAAACAGGAATCTTGCAACTAATGAAAAACTGTTTTTT. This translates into CSASRNRNLATNEKLFF.

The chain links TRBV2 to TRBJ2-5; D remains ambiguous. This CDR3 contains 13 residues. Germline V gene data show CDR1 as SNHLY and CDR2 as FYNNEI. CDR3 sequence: CAGSGVQQETQYF. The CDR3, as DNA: TGTGCAGGCTCTGGAGTGCAACAAGAGACCCAGTACTTC.

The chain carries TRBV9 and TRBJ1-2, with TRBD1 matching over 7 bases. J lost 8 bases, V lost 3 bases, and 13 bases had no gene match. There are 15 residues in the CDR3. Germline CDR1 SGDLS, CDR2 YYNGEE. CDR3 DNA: TGTGCCAGCAGCGAGTGGGACAGAGCGAGCAGGGGCTACACCTTC. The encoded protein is CASSEWDRASRGYTF.

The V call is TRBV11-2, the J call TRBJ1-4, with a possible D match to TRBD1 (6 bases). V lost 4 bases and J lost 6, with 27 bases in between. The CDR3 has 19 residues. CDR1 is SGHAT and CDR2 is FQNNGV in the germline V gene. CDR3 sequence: CASSSKRDLWGGLDEKLFF. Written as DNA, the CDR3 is TGTGCCAGCAGCTCCAAGAGGGACCTCTGGGGGGGGCTGGATGAAAAACTGTTTTTT.

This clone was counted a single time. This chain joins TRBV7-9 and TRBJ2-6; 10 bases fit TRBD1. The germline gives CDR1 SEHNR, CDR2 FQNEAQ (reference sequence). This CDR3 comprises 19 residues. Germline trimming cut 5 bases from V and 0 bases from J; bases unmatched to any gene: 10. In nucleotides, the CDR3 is TGTGCCAGCAGCGGATACGGGACAGGGGTTCGCTCTGGGGCCAACGTCCTGACTTTC. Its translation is CASSGYGTGVRSGANVLTF. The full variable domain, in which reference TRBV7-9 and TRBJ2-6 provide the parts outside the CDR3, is DTGVSQNPRHKITKRGQNVTFRCDPISEHNRLYWYRQTLGQGPEFLTYFQNEAQLEKSRLLSDRFSAERPKGSFSTLEIQRTEQGDSAMYLCASSGYGTGVRSGANVLTFGAGSRLTVL.